This T cell receptor (beta chain) was observed in a study of blood T cell repertoires in COVID-19. Study-wide context: Material from acute and convalescent COVID-19 was sourced from the United States, Italy and Spain. The cDNA or gDNA used as material had been derived from T cells, B-cell-depleted T cells, or PBMCs.

Authors' data handling: Cell counts per sample came from amplifying reference gene primers. Libraries were prepared by immunoSEQ multiplex PCR; TCRdb keeps only in-frame clonotypes and omits some of them. D and trimming were read from the DNA, whereas the V and J calls and clone size are those reported in that table. The sample lists some 260,000 clones, 88% occurring once. CDR1 and CDR2 (germline): MGHDK, SYGVNS. The CDR3 totals 15 residues. Trimming took 3 bases from V and 4 from J; bases not matched to a gene: 5. The sequence was collected from a human donor in a cohort sampled during active COVID-19. The source material was peripheral blood. The chain links TRBV25-1 to TRBJ2-3, with 9 bases fitting TRBD1. DNA of the CDR3: TGTGCCAGCAGTGAGAACAGGGGGCGGGCAGATACGCAGTATTTT. Amino acid sequence: CASSENRGRADTQYF.